Shown below are 10 T cell receptor beta chains from a single sample sequenced in a study of cytomegalovirus exposure and HLA in healthy donors. A multiplex PCR was run with 60 Vbeta primers and 13 Jbeta primers. The repertoire was sequenced with immunoSEQ multiplex PCR; TCRdb's copy has only in-frame clones and lacks some. The table shows roughly 190,000 clones, with approximately 81% occurring only once. The sample comprised PBMCs. The source is a woman aged 50 to 65 in good health and CMV-seronegative.

The chain employs TRBV7-9 and TRBJ2-2, with TRBD2 as a possible D gene (5 bases). Per germline, CDR1 SEHNR and CDR2 FQNEAQ (reference sequence). CDR3 size: 16 residues. The V and J ends lost 10 bases and 4 bases respectively, with 22 bases between them. The CDR3 region is CAITVPGAGGTGELFF. In DNA form, the CDR3 reads TGTGCCATTACAGTTCCAGGCGCGGGTGGCACCGGGGAGCTGTTTTTT.

The chain joins TRBV6-6 to TRBJ2-1; 9 bases are a match to TRBD2. Germline V CDR1 and CDR2: MNHNY, SVGAGI (reference sequence). After removal of 4 bases from V and 7 bases from J, the junction contained 11 bases not matched to a gene. The CDR3 runs to 16 residues. CDR3 sequence: CASSFGGRAPSNEQFF. The CDR3, as DNA: TGTGCCAGCAGTTTCGGCGGGAGGGCCCCGTCGAATGAGCAGTTCTTC.

This clone was recorded a few times. V and J are TRBV4-1 and TRBJ1-5; 8 nucleotides agree with TRBD1. Trimming removed 1 base from V and 4 bases from J; junction bases left unmatched: 15. Germline CDR1 reads MGHRA; CDR2 reads YSYEKL. The CDR3 totals 19 residues. CDR3 region: CASSQGGQGIGGGNQPQHF. The DNA for the CDR3 is TGCGCCAGCAGCCAAGGCGGACAGGGTATTGGGGGGGGGAATCAGCCCCAGCATTTT.

This chain links TRBV9 with TRBJ1-1; a weak D match, TRBD1 (6 bases). This CDR3 has 14 amino acids. Per the germline V gene, CDR1 is SGDLS and CDR2 is YYNGEE. V dropped 2 bases and J dropped 4 bases, with 12 bases sitting between them. The CDR3 is CASSVETGSTEAFF. The CDR3 region has the DNA TGTGCCAGCAGCGTTGAGACAGGCAGCACTGAAGCTTTCTTT.

The rearrangement links TRBV19 to TRBJ1-6; D is perhaps TRBD1 (5 bases). The CDR3 contains 17 residues. CDR1 LNHDA and CDR2 SQIVND come from the germline V gene (reference sequence). V was pared by 6 bases and J by 7 bases, with 22 bases between. CDR3 amino acids: CASSHPGGGAQNSPLHF. The CDR3, as DNA: TGTGCCAGTAGCCACCCTGGGGGGGGTGCCCAGAATTCACCCCTCCACTTT. The full variable domain, rest sourced from reference TRBV19 and TRBJ1-6, is DGGITQSPKYLFRKEGQNVTLSCEQNLNHDAMYWYRQDPGQGLRLIYYSQIVNDFQKGDIAEGYSVSREKKESFPLTVTSAQKNPTAFYLCASSHPGGGAQNSPLHFGNGTRLTVT.

V usage is TRBV5-1 and J usage is TRBJ2-7; tentative D call: TRBD1 (5 bases). Germline CDR1 SGHRS, CDR2 YFSETQ. V was shortened by 0 bases and J by 3 bases, with 7 bases between the two germline ends. The CDR3 is 13 amino acids. The CDR3 loop reads CASSLAQGYEQYF. The CDR3 DNA is TGCGCCAGCAGCTTGGCGCAGGGCTACGAGCAGTACTTC.

In this sample, this clone turned up a few times. The V call is TRBV4-3, the J call TRBJ2-3; TRBD2 agrees at 11 bases. Per the germline V gene, CDR1 is LGHNA and CDR2 is YSLEER. This CDR3 has 18 amino acids. V dropped 1 base and J dropped 2; count of bases not matched to a gene: 8. The CDR3, as DNA: TGCGCCAGCAGCCAAGGGGGGACTAGCGGACTTAACACAGATACGCAGTATTTT. Its protein is CASSQGGTSGLNTDTQYF.

J is TRBJ2-7 and V is TRBV28; D unclear. Trimming left V 6 bases short and J 0 bases short, with 6 bases between. The CDR3 sequence is 12 residues long. Germline V gene sequence: CDR1 MDHEN, CDR2 SYDVKM. CDR3 nucleotide sequence: TGTGCCAGCAGACTGAGCTCCTACGAGCAGTACTTC. Residues: CASRLSSYEQYF.

This clone was observed a few times. The chain is built from TRBV6-1 and TRBJ1-1, with TRBD1 identical over 7 bases. The CDR3 is 11 amino acids. The germline V gene encodes CDR1 MNHNS and CDR2 SASEGT. The V gene end was trimmed by 9 bases and the J gene end by 5 bases; junction bases not matched to a gene: 3. CDR3 sequence: CASAGGTEAFF. The CDR3 bases are TGTGCCAGTGCAGGGGGGACTGAAGCTTTCTTT.

CDR3 protein: CASSWASGGYEQFF. CDR3 DNA: TGTGCCAGCAGCTGGGCTAGCGGGGGCTATGAGCAGTTCTTC. The genes are TRBV28 and TRBJ2-1, with 10 positions matching TRBD2. Germline CDR1 and CDR2: MDHEN and SYDVKM. The ends lost 6 bases at V and 8 bases at J; junction bases unmatched: 7. The CDR3 is made up of 14 amino acids.